This note documents a single T cell receptor (beta chain) sequence. Its cognate antigen is unknown. This sample is drawn from a study of OX40 agonist ivuxolimab in advanced cancers. Study-wide findings and caveats: Compared with CD4+, CD8+ T cells on average had more expanded clones.

Sequencing was performed with immunoSEQ multiplex PCR; in TCRdb, only in-frame clones are kept and a portion is missing. The sample includes about 25,000 clones, 86% of them seen just once. Germline CDR1 reads SGHTA; CDR2 reads FQGNSA. V shed 3 bases, J shed 7 bases, and the junction held 9 bases outside the gene matches. CDR3 length: 14 residues. This clonotype originated in an adult with an advanced solid tumor such as melanoma, head and neck, liver or kidney cancer. This chain links TRBV7-2 with TRBJ2-7, with 7 bases aligning to TRBD1. The source was CD4+ or CD8+ T cells sorted from blood, collected in a trial of the OX40 agonist ivuxolimab. CDR3 coding DNA: TGTGCCAGCAGCTTCTCGACAGGGTTGTATGAGCAGTACTTC. It yields the protein CASSFSTGLYEQYF.